A selection of T cell receptor beta chains follows, all from one sample in a study of control samples from healthy donors and cancer patients. Assay: immunoSEQ multiplex PCR; the TCRdb copy retains only in-frame clones and omits some. The sample consists of approximately 170,000 clones, around nine tenths of them appearing once. What was sequenced was blood. The receptors come from a woman in her twenties or thirties in good health. The CDR3 runs from the conserved cysteine through the conserved F or W. The order of the fields is V gene, D gene, clone size, J gene, CDR3 protein, CDR3 DNA. D genes are given only for firm matches. Part of the rows lack a size; the others show once, few, many or a class for expanded clones.

V gene: TRBV5-5
D gene: .
clone size: .
J gene: TRBJ2-1
CDR3 protein: CASSLVPSDNEQFF
CDR3 DNA: TGTGCCAGCAGCTTGGTCCCGTCGGACAATGAGCAGTTCTTC

V gene: TRBV4-1
D gene: .
clone size: few
J gene: TRBJ1-5
CDR3 protein: CASSQTQVTVKNQPQHF
CDR3 DNA: TGCGCCAGCAGCCAAACTCAGGTCACAGTAAAAAATCAGCCCCAGCATTTT

V gene: TRBV27
D gene: .
clone size: .
J gene: TRBJ2-1
CDR3 protein: CASTTTSSYNEQFF
CDR3 DNA: TGTGCCAGCACGACAACAAGCTCCTACAATGAGCAGTTCTTC

V gene: TRBV5-1
D gene: TRBD1
clone size: few
J gene: TRBJ1-4
CDR3 protein: CASSKGQGGREKLFF
CDR3 DNA: TGCGCCAGCAGCAAGGGACAGGGAGGTCGAGAAAAACTGTTTTTT

V gene: TRBV5-4
D gene: TRBD1
clone size: .
J gene: TRBJ1-2
CDR3 protein: CASSLRTGNYGYTF
CDR3 DNA: TGTGCCAGCAGCTTAAGGACAGGGAACTATGGCTACACCTTC

V gene: TRBV21-1
D gene: .
clone size: .
J gene: TRBJ2-3
CDR3 protein: CASSKDPPLAGGRGTDTQYF
CDR3 DNA: TGTGCCAGCAGCAAAGACCCCCCCCTAGCGGGAGGGCGGGGCACAGATACGCAGTATTTT

V gene: TRBV6-6
D gene: .
clone size: .
J gene: TRBJ2-6
CDR3 protein: CASSLTQGLTPGANVLTF
CDR3 DNA: TGTGCCAGCAGTCTCACACAGGGACTCACACCTGGGGCCAACGTCCTGACTTTC

V gene: TRBV3-1/TRBV3-2
D gene: .
clone size: .
J gene: TRBJ2-5
CDR3 protein: CASSPRESGSETQYF
CDR3 DNA: TGTGCCAGCAGCCCGCGGGAATCGGGGTCGGAGACCCAGTACTTC

V gene: TRBV28
D gene: .
clone size: once
J gene: TRBJ1-6
CDR3 protein: CASSRINSPLHF
CDR3 DNA: TGTGCCAGCAGTCGGATAAATTCACCCCTCCACTTT

V gene: TRBV4-2
D gene: .
clone size: .
J gene: TRBJ2-5
CDR3 protein: CASSQVGGRGGAQETQYF
CDR3 DNA: TGTGCCAGCAGCCAAGTAGGGGGTCGAGGGGGGGCCCAAGAGACCCAGTACTTC

V gene: TRBV19
D gene: .
clone size: .
J gene: TRBJ2-2
CDR3 protein: CASSIGGRVSTGELFF
CDR3 DNA: TGTGCCAGTAGTATAGGTGGCAGGGTTAGCACCGGGGAGCTGTTTTTT

V gene: TRBV5-1
D gene: .
clone size: .
J gene: TRBJ1-1
CDR3 protein: CASSLGSSGVNTEAFF
CDR3 DNA: TGCGCCAGCAGCCTCGGATCTTCAGGGGTGAACACTGAAGCTTTCTTT

V gene: TRBV5-5
D gene: TRBD1
clone size: .
J gene: TRBJ1-5
CDR3 protein: CASSHRGSNQPQHF
CDR3 DNA: TGTGCCAGCAGCCACAGGGGGAGCAATCAGCCCCAGCATTTT

V gene: TRBV7-9
D gene: .
clone size: few
J gene: TRBJ1-3
CDR3 protein: CASSLVSLGGGNTIYF
CDR3 DNA: TGTGCCAGCAGCTTAGTCTCCTTGGGCGGTGGAAACACCATATATTTT

V gene: TRBV2
D gene: TRBD1
clone size: .
J gene: TRBJ2-7
CDR3 protein: CASSDGTGGFEQYF
CDR3 DNA: TGTGCCAGCAGTGACGGGACAGGGGGCTTCGAGCAGTACTTC

V gene: TRBV5-6
D gene: .
clone size: .
J gene: TRBJ2-7
CDR3 protein: CASSLGQVSYEQYF
CDR3 DNA: TGTGCCAGCAGCTTGGGACAGGTCAGCTACGAGCAGTACTTC

V gene: TRBV11-2
D gene: TRBD1
clone size: .
J gene: TRBJ1-2
CDR3 protein: CASSLGLQGISGYTF
CDR3 DNA: TGTGCCAGCAGCTTAGGCCTACAGGGGATAAGTGGCTACACCTTC

V gene: TRBV27
D gene: TRBD1
clone size: .
J gene: TRBJ2-5
CDR3 protein: CASRGQGEETQYF
CDR3 DNA: TGTGCCAGCAGGGGACAGGGCGAAGAGACCCAGTACTTC

V gene: TRBV6-5
D gene: .
clone size: .
J gene: TRBJ2-7
CDR3 protein: CASSSLKGSYEQYF
CDR3 DNA: TGTGCCAGCAGTTCTCTAAAGGGGTCCTACGAGCAGTACTTC

V gene: TRBV4-2
D gene: TRBD2
clone size: few
J gene: TRBJ2-5
CDR3 protein: CASSQDLASGQETQYF
CDR3 DNA: TGTGCCAGCAGCCAAGATCTGGCTAGCGGCCAAGAGACCCAGTACTTC